The 10 T cell receptor beta chains in this list originate from one sample, sequenced in a study of Graves' ophthalmopathy and Graves' hyperthyroidism. The authors amplified TCR beta CDR3 regions, and they did so from RNA transcripts for repertoire sequencing. RT-PCR was first run with HTBI primers, then multiplex PCR in a second round. TCRdb passed the multiplex PCR reads through MiXCR, listing each CDR3 protein once. This repertoire shows around 1,000,000 distinct CDR3 sequences, about two fifths found once; its top ten account for 11%. The sequenced sample was peripheral blood or thyroid tissue (not recorded which). The receptors here all came from an adult man with Graves' hyperthyroidism.

The V call is TRBV7-9, the J call TRBJ1-2, with D perhaps TRBD1 (5 bases). V lost 4 bases and J 6 bases, leaving 21 bases between the germline ends. The germline V gene encodes CDR1 SEHNR and CDR2 FQNEAQ (reference sequence). The CDR3 length is 16 residues. CDR3 in DNA: TGTGCCAGCAGCTCCCCCGCTCGGGGGGTAAGACATGGCTACACCTTC. It specifies CASSSPARGVRHGYTF.

This clonotype was recorded many times. The chain joins TRBV7-8 to TRBJ1-1; D is ambiguous. Germline V gives CDR1 SGHVS, CDR2 FQNEAQ. V lost 5 bases and J lost 0, with 10 bases in between. The CDR3 consists of 14 residues. DNA of the CDR3: TGTGCCAGCAGCCCAGAACCGGTGAACACTGAAGCTTTCTTT. This codes for CASSPEPVNTEAFF.

This chain links TRBV10-3 with TRBJ2-7, with unresolved D. V gave up 5 bases and J gave up 1 base, with 12 bases separating them. In germline, CDR1 is ENHRY, CDR2 SYGVKD. This CDR3 comprises 14 residues. The CDR3 DNA is TGTGCCATCAGTCACCGTGACGGGTCCTACGAGCAGTACTTC. It encodes CAISHRDGSYEQYF.

Concerning this clonotype itself: An end of the junction does not agree with germline; a read error may underlie this. This chain connects TRBV10-2 to TRBJ2-2, with D tentatively TRBD1 or TRBD2 (5 bases each). Germline lookup yields CDR1 WSHSY and CDR2 SAAADI. The CDR3 is made up of 17 amino acids. In nucleotides, the CDR3 is TGTGCCAGCAGTTACTCGGGGCAGCAGGCGGACACCGGGGAGCTGTTTTTT. It translates to CASSYSGQQADTGELFF.

The chain employs TRBV19 and TRBJ2-6, with TRBD2 matching 8 bases. Germline V gene lookup returns CDR1 LNHDA and CDR2 SQIVND (reference sequence). Trimming cost V 5 bases and J 0 bases; bases outside gene matches: 9. This CDR3 has 18 residues. CDR3 sequence (DNA): TGTGCCAGTAGTCCTAGCGGGTTGACAGGCTCTGGGGCCAACGTCCTGACTTTC. Protein: CASSPSGLTGSGANVLTF.

Notes on this clonotype: It is likely a read error, because the conserved phenylalanine at the end of the CDR3 is missing. The V gene is TRBV5-4, the J gene TRBJ2-5; TRBD1 matches 8 bases. The CDR3 extends over 15 amino acids. Germline V lookup: CDR1 SGHNT, CDR2 YYREEE (reference sequence). The V segment lost 0 bases and the J segment 4 bases; nucleotides outside the gene matches: 5. The DNA of the CDR3 is TGTGCCAGCAGCTTGGCCGGGACAGGAGGAGAGACCCAGTACGTC. This translates into CASSLAGTGGETQYV.

This clonotype was counted ten times or more. The chain is built from TRBV9 and TRBJ1-1, with D perhaps matching TRBD1 (6 bases). Trimming stripped 3 bases from V and 6 bases from J, with 12 bases between. CDR3 length equals 13 residues. Germline CDR1 SGDLS, CDR2 YYNGEE. For the CDR3, the DNA is TGTGCCAGCAGCGGCCCAGGGGTGCCTGAAGCTTTCTTT. Translating gives CASSGPGVPEAFF.

This clonotype was recorded many times. The chain employs TRBV7-2 and TRBJ2-5; D call uncertain. This CDR3 is built from 15 residues. Trimming pared 2 bases from V and 5 bases from J, leaving 15 bases between. Per germline, CDR1 SGHTA and CDR2 FQGNSA. This CDR3 is CASSLQVSDSETQYF. CDR3 in DNA: TGTGCCAGCAGCTTACAGGTCAGCGATTCGGAGACCCAGTACTTC.

This clonotype was found a few times. One base away lies a much larger clone, so this may be a sequencing read error. This chain uses TRBV20-1 with TRBJ2-5; tentatively, D is TRBD2 (6 bases). CDR1 and CDR2 from the germline V gene are DFQATT and SNEGSKA (reference sequence). The CDR3 totals 15 residues. Trimming shortened V by 5 bases and J by 2 bases, and 18 bases separated the two germline ends. The CDR3 loop is CSACIPGLDQETQYF. In DNA form, the CDR3 reads TGCAGTGCTTGCATACCGGGACTGGATCAAGAGACCCAGTACTTC.

The V and J genes are TRBV25-1 and TRBJ1-4, with D tentatively TRBD1 (5 bases). V gave up 6 bases and J gave up 7 bases, with 18 bases separating them. The CDR3 covers 15 residues. CDR1 is MGHDK and CDR2 is SYGVNS in the germline V gene. Here the CDR3 reads CASSPAQGSSEKLFF. The CDR3 DNA follows: TGTGCCAGCAGCCCCGCTCAGGGTTCTAGTGAAAAACTGTTTTTT.